The sequence of this TCR beta chain was determined in a study of cytomegalovirus exposure and HLA in healthy donors. With 60 Vbeta and 13 Jbeta primers, the PCR was carried out. Original analysis: Among the unique TCR beta chains that a later analysis counted, roughly 80 million in all, roughly 11 million were shared. Assay: immunoSEQ multiplex PCR; the TCRdb copy retains only in-frame clones and omits some. D and trimming were read from the DNA, whereas the V and J calls and clone size are those reported in that table. The sample holds 120,000 or so clones, 60% to 85% seen once. Sampled while nominally healthy, donors likely had unrecorded immune exposures. CDR3 length: 15 amino acids. After removal of 5 bases from V and 5 bases from J, the junction contained 7 bases not matched to a gene. Looked up from germline, CDR1 is MNHNS and CDR2 is SASEGT.

The specimen sequenced was PBMCs. This clonotype originated in a man aged 30-40 years in good health and CMV-seronegative. V is TRBV6-1 and J is TRBJ2-3, with 10 bases fitting TRBD1. CDR3 DNA sequence: TGTGCCAGCAGTCTAAGACAGGGGGCCGGAGATACGCAGTATTTT. Protein: CASSLRQGAGDTQYF.